The 17 T cell receptor beta chains below all came from one sample that was sequenced in a study of vaccination effects on CD4 cells after COVID-19. Antigen-specific CD4+ T cells were first expanded with viral peptide pools by the ViraFEST assay and only then sequenced. After roughly 11 days in culture, the CD4+ T cells were isolated. A positive SARS-CoV-2 PCR test fell between March and December 2020. Measured with immunoSEQ multiplex PCR; TCRdb has only the in-frame clones, and not every one. In the table there are 20,000 or so clones, around four fifths of which are singletons. Antigen specificity for these receptors is unknown. The starting material was CD4+ T cells from PBMCs cultured with SARS-CoV-2 spike peptides, obtained before COVID-19 vaccination. These receptor sequences come from a human donor who had a prior SARS-CoV-2 infection.

This clone has a handful of counts. The chain uses TRBV4-2 and TRBJ2-7; 9 bases map to TRBD2. This CDR3 has 15 residues. The ends lost 1 base at V and 4 bases at J; junction bases unmatched: 5. Germline values: CDR1 LGHNA, CDR2 YNFKEQ. The CDR3 DNA is TGTGCCAGCAGCCAAGGACTAGCGGATACATACGAGCAGTACTTC. Its protein is CASSQGLADTYEQYF.

The gene calls are TRBV5-3 and TRBJ1-1; D is perhaps TRBD1 (5 bases). TRBV5-3 is given ORF status, its function remaining uncertain. This CDR3 region has 16 residues. Trimming pared 0 bases from V and 1 base from J, leaving 13 bases between. This chain's CDR3 is CARSLVVGGRNTEAFF. The CDR3 DNA is TGTGCCAGAAGCTTGGTAGTCGGGGGTAGGAACACTGAAGCTTTCTTT.

V gene TRBV7-2 combines with J gene TRBJ2-7, with 14 bases that match TRBD2. This CDR3 comprises 15 residues. The V gene end was trimmed by 5 bases and the J gene end by 5 bases; junction bases not matched to a gene: 5. CDR1 is SGHTA, CDR2 FQGNSA, per germline. The CDR3 region has the DNA TGTGCCAGCAGCCTGGGACTAGCGGGAGTAGACGAGCAGTACTTC. Amino acids: CASSLGLAGVDEQYF.

This chain links TRBV6-5 with TRBJ2-2; TRBD1 matches at 7 bases. This CDR3 is built from 12 residues. Germline assignment: CDR1 MNHEY and CDR2 SVGAGI. Trimming cost V 7 bases and J 5 bases; bases outside gene matches: 1. CDR3 sequence: CASTRGTGELFF. CDR3 in DNA: TGTGCCAGCACCAGGGGGACCGGGGAGCTGTTTTTT.

This chain joins TRBV30 and TRBJ2-4; 9 bases agree with TRBD2. With V trimmed by 8 bases and J by 6 bases, 11 bases remained unmatched. The CDR3 length is 14 residues. Looked up from germline, CDR1 is GTSNPN and CDR2 is SVGIG (reference sequence). The CDR3 sequence is CAGREAGGPNIQYF. DNA of the CDR3: TGTGCCGGCCGCGAGGCGGGAGGGCCAAACATTCAGTACTTC.

This chain links TRBV2 with TRBJ2-1; D gene uncertain. Germline V gene sequence: CDR1 SNHLY, CDR2 FYNNEI. The CDR3 is 13 amino acids. Trimming took off 7 bases at V and 1 base at J, with 8 bases between the two ends. Here the CDR3 DNA reads TGTGCCAGCACCCCGCAGTCCTACAATGAGCAGTTCTTC. It codes for CASTPQSYNEQFF. Together with reference TRBV2 and TRBJ2-1, the CDR3 gives the full variable domain: EPEVTQTPSHQVTQMGQEVILRCVPISNHLYFYWYRQILGQKVEFLVSFYNNEISEKSEIFDDQFSVERPDGSNFTLKIRSTKLEDSAMYFCASTPQSYNEQFFGPGTRLTVL.

The rearrangement uses TRBV30 and TRBJ2-3; no firm D call. Trimming took off 1 base at V and 6 bases at J, with 8 bases between the two ends. CDR3 length equals 12 residues. Germline CDR1 and CDR2: GTSNPN and SVGIG (reference sequence). The CDR3 nucleotides read TGTGCCTGGAGTGAAGTAAGTGATACGCAGTATTTT. Its protein product is CAWSEVSDTQYF.

V gene TRBV7-3 combines with J gene TRBJ2-3; possible D gene TRBD2, 5 bases. Germline V gives CDR1 SGHTA, CDR2 FQGTGA. V lost 2 bases and J lost 3, with 9 bases in between. The CDR3 covers 14 residues. In DNA form, the CDR3 reads TGTGCCAGCAGCTTACGAGGGAGAACAGATACGCAGTATTTT. Translation: CASSLRGRTDTQYF.

This clone was detected only once. This chain uses TRBV7-2 with TRBJ2-7, with a possible D match to TRBD2 (6 bases). With 6 bases removed from V and 7 bases from J, the gap between germline ends came to 19 bases. Germline CDR1 and CDR2: SGHTA and FQGNSA. The CDR3 is 14 amino acids. CDR3 DNA sequence: TGTGCCAGCAGTCCCACTCCGGGAGTGGGGGAGCAGTACTTC. This gives the protein CASSPTPGVGEQYF.

The chain is built from TRBV7-6 and TRBJ2-5, with D unresolved. The CDR3 covers 14 residues. The germline V and J ends were trimmed by 5 bases and 5 bases, with 15 bases remaining between them. The germline gives CDR1 SGHVS, CDR2 FNYEAQ. CDR3 protein: CASSPFGSQETQYF. CDR3 in DNA: TGTGCCAGCAGCCCGTTCGGGTCTCAGGAGACCCAGTACTTC.

The J gene is TRBJ2-1, the V gene TRBV7-2, with D hard to call. CDR1 SGHTA and CDR2 FQGNSA come from the germline V gene. The CDR3 spans 12 residues. V lost 3 bases to trimming and J lost 14 bases, with 14 bases between them. In DNA form, the CDR3 reads TGTGCCAGCAGCTTCTTTTTGCCCACAAAGTTCTTC. This translates into CASSFFLPTKFF.

The chain recombines TRBV9 with TRBJ2-3, with TRBD2 as a possible D gene (5 bases). The CDR3 length is 15 residues. The V end was cut by 1 base, the J end by 6 bases, with 15 bases between. Per the germline V gene, CDR1 is SGDLS and CDR2 is YYNGEE. The CDR3 spells CASSVTPGLADTQYF. Here the CDR3 DNA reads TGTGCCAGCAGCGTAACCCCCGGGCTAGCCGATACGCAGTATTTT.

The rearrangement links TRBV6-5 to TRBJ1-6; 7 positions match TRBD1. Germline V lookup: CDR1 MNHEY, CDR2 SVGAGI. The CDR3 extends over 15 amino acids. The V gene end was trimmed by 5 bases and the J gene end by 9 bases; junction bases not matched to a gene: 10. CDR3 residues: CASSTSGQSTSPLHF. CDR3 nucleotide sequence: TGTGCCAGCAGTACATCGGGACAGTCAACTTCACCCCTCCACTTT.

The chain recombines TRBV4-1 with TRBJ2-7, with D unresolved. The CDR3 consists of 14 residues. The germline CDR1 and CDR2 sequences are MGHRA and YSYEKL. Trimming stripped 1 base from V and 2 bases from J, with 9 bases between. The CDR3 sequence: CASSQVFVPYEQYF. The CDR3 nucleotides are TGCGCCAGCAGCCAAGTTTTTGTTCCCTACGAGCAGTACTTC.

The chain recombines TRBV2 with TRBJ2-3; D may be TRBD2 (5 bases). Germline CDR1 SNHLY, CDR2 FYNNEI. This CDR3 contains 14 residues. V lost 7 bases, J lost 3 bases, and 14 bases lay in between. The CDR3 sequence: CASKAGGRTDTQYF. The CDR3 nucleotides read TGTGCCAGCAAAGCCGGAGGTAGGACAGATACGCAGTATTTT.

The J gene is TRBJ2-3, the V gene TRBV29-1, with D uncertain. CDR1 and CDR2 from the germline V gene are SQVTM and ANQGSEA. Trimming removed 8 bases at V and 3 bases at J, with 9 bases between. This CDR3 spans 11 amino acids. Here the CDR3 reads CSTRVTDTQYF. The CDR3 coding sequence is TGCAGCACTCGGGTAACAGATACGCAGTATTTT.

The chain recombines TRBV7-2 with TRBJ2-7, with TRBD2 matching 8 bases. V lost 5 bases to trimming and J lost 1 base; unmatched junction nucleotides: 7. CDR1 and CDR2 (germline): SGHTA, FQGNSA. This CDR3 spans 15 amino acids. The CDR3 bases are TGTGCCAGCAGCCGGGGGGGGGATTCTTCCTACGAGCAGTACTTC. Translating it yields CASSRGGDSSYEQYF.